A single sample gave rise to the 13 T cell receptor beta chains below, sequenced in a study of shared clonotypes between healthy human individuals. TCRdb's copy holds only in-frame clones and misses some; the assay was immunoSEQ multiplex PCR. This table holds 850,000 to 1,200,000 clones, approximately 76% found once. Sequenced input: memory CD4+ T cells sorted from blood. Regarding subset: CD45RA-negative fraction. These receptors were collected from a man aged 18 to 30 in good health.

This clone was counted a few times. This CDR3 is CASSVGRVSTDTQYF. CDR3 nucleotides: TGTGCCAGCAGCGTAGGCAGAGTAAGCACAGATACGCAGTATTTT. V is TRBV9 and J is TRBJ2-3; D is uncertain. The CDR3 consists of 15 residues. Per germline, CDR1 SGDLS and CDR2 YYNGEE. V shed 0 bases and J shed 0 bases, with 8 bases lying between them.

In its sample, this clone was seen once. The chain combines TRBV28 with TRBJ1-2; no clear D gene. Germline lookup yields CDR1 MDHEN and CDR2 SYDVKM. The CDR3 is 16 residues long. V shed 7 bases and J shed 8 bases, with 26 bases lying between them. The CDR3 here is CASNRWSVSPSGGYTF. The DNA for the CDR3 is TGTGCCAGCAATAGATGGTCCGTCTCACCCTCTGGGGGCTACACCTTC.

On this clone: The sample holds other DNA sequences that translate to the same CDR3. V usage is TRBV27 and J usage is TRBJ1-3; D is unclear. Germline CDR1 reads MNHEY; CDR2 reads SMNVEV (reference sequence). CDR3 size: 15 residues. V lost 2 bases to trimming and J lost 0 bases, with 8 bases between them. The CDR3 is CASSLTGSSGNTIYF. The DNA of the CDR3 is TGTGCCAGCAGTTTAACGGGCAGCTCTGGAAACACCATATATTTT.

This chain uses TRBV10-2 with TRBJ2-7, with 7 positions matching TRBD2. Germline CDR1 and CDR2: WSHSY and SAAADI. There are 14 residues in the CDR3. Trimming took 5 bases from V and 5 from J; bases not matched to a gene: 9. The CDR3 coding sequence is TGCGCCAGCAGTTCCAGCGGGGTCCGGGACGAGCAGTACTTC. Amino acid sequence: CASSSSGVRDEQYF.

V gene TRBV7-2 combines with J gene TRBJ2-3; 7 nucleotides align to TRBD2. This CDR3 spans 16 amino acids. Germline CDR1 SGHTA, CDR2 FQGNSA. Unmatched junction bases numbered 6, after V lost 1 base and J lost 2 bases. The CDR3 reads CASSLGTSQATDTQYF. CDR3 bases: TGTGCCAGCAGCTTAGGGACTAGTCAAGCCACAGATACGCAGTATTTT.

This chain uses TRBV5-6 with TRBJ2-1, with D hard to call. Trimming shortened V by 6 bases and J by 5 bases, and 15 bases separated the two germline ends. Germline CDR1 reads SGHDT; CDR2 reads YYEEEE. CDR3 size: 14 residues. Written as DNA, the CDR3 is TGTGCCAGCAACTTACAGAAGCTAAACAATGAGCAGTTCTTC. Its translation is CASNLQKLNNEQFF.

This clone was picked up a small number of times. The chain uses TRBV5-6 and TRBJ1-2; TRBD1 agrees at 11 bases. V lost 6 bases and J lost 7; bases outside the gene matches: 8. CDR1 and CDR2 (germline): SGHDT, YYEEEE. This CDR3 has 14 residues. The CDR3 reads CASKDRGQRGGYTF. The CDR3 DNA follows: TGTGCCAGCAAGGACAGGGGGCAACGGGGTGGCTACACCTTC. Based on the CDR3 plus reference TRBV5-6 and TRBJ1-2, the full variable domain is DAGVTQSPTHLIKTRGQQVTLRCSPKSGHDTVSWYQQALGQGPQFIFQYYEEEERQRGNFPDRFSGHQFPNYSSELNVNALLLGDSALYLCASKDRGQRGGYTFGSGTRLTVV.

This rearrangement joins TRBV2 to TRBJ1-6; D is unresolved. The CDR3 is made up of 15 amino acids. The V end was cut by 6 bases, the J end by 5 bases, with 14 bases between. CDR1 is SNHLY, CDR2 FYNNEI, per germline. The DNA for the CDR3 is TGTGCCAGCAGGACCGCAGTTACCAATAATTCACCCCTCCACTTT. This encodes CASRTAVTNNSPLHF.

The chain recombines TRBV5-1 with TRBJ2-2; 12 bases map to TRBD2. This CDR3 is 16 amino acids long. Germline assignment: CDR1 SGHRS and CDR2 YFSETQ. V gave up 4 bases and J gave up 7 bases; unmatched junction bases: 8. The CDR3 DNA follows: TGCGCCAGCAGCGTAGCCCTAGCGGGAGGGAACGGGGAGCTGTTTTTT. Translating it yields CASSVALAGGNGELFF.

A note on this clone: The identical CDR3 is also encoded by other nucleotide sequences in the sample. This chain joins TRBV6-5 and TRBJ2-7; 11 nucleotides line up with TRBD1. Germline trimming cut 0 bases from V and 4 bases from J; bases unmatched to any gene: 2. Per the germline V gene, CDR1 is MNHEY and CDR2 is SVGAGI. The CDR3 loop spans 15 amino acids. This CDR3 is CASSYSGTGGYEQYF. The DNA of the CDR3 is TGTGCCAGCAGTTACTCAGGGACAGGGGGGTACGAGCAGTACTTC.

The rearrangement uses TRBV18 and TRBJ2-4; D may be TRBD2 (6 bases). The ends were cut back, 2 bases at V and 11 bases at J, with 16 bases in the middle. Germline V CDR1 and CDR2: KGHSH, LQKENI. This CDR3 has 14 residues. The CDR3 nucleotides are TGTGCCAGCTCACCAATCGGGGGAGGCCCTTTTCAGTACTTC. Translation gives CASSPIGGGPFQYF.

The table lists this clone with a count of one. The V gene is TRBV28, the J gene TRBJ1-4, with 7 bases matching TRBD1. The germline gives CDR1 MDHEN, CDR2 SYDVKM. The V segment lost 5 bases and the J segment 4 bases; nucleotides outside the gene matches: 7. The CDR3 covers 15 residues. As DNA, the CDR3 is TGTGCCAGCAGTCAAGGACAGGCCGGTAATGAAAAACTGTTTTTT. Protein product: CASSQGQAGNEKLFF.

This clone was counted a few times. The chain recombines TRBV4-1 with TRBJ2-3, with D tentatively TRBD1 (5 bases). V was cut by 0 bases and J by 4 bases, with 5 bases left in between. The CDR3 has 13 residues. The germline CDR1 and CDR2 sequences are MGHRA and YSYEKL. CDR3 residues: CASSQEGADTQYF. The CDR3 DNA is TGCGCCAGCAGCCAAGAAGGGGCAGATACGCAGTATTTT.